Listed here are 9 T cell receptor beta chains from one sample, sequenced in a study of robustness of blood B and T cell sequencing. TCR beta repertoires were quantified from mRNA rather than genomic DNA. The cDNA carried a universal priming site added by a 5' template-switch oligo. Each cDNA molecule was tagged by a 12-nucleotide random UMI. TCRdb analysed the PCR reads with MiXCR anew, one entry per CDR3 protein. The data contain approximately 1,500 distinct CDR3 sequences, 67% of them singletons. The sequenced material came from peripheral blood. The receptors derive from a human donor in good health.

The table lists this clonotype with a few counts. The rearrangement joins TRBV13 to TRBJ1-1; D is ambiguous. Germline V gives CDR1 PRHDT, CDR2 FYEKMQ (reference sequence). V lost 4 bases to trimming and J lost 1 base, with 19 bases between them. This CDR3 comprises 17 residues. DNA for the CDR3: TGTGCCAGCAGCTCGAACCTAGCCCTCTCCGGGAACACTGAAGCTTTCTTT. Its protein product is CASSSNLALSGNTEAFF.

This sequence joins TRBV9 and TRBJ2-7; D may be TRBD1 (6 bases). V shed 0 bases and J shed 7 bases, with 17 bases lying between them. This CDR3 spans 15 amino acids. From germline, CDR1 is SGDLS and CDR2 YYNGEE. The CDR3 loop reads CASSVESGGLGEQYF. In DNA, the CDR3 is TGTGCCAGCAGCGTAGAAAGTGGGGGCCTGGGGGAGCAGTACTTC.

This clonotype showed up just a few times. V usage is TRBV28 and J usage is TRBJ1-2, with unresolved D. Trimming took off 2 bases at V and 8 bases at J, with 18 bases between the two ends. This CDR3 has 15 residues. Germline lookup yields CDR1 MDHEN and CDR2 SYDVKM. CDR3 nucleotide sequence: TGTGCCAGCAGTTTACCACCCCTAGGGCTGGGGGGCTACACCTTC. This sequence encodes CASSLPPLGLGGYTF.

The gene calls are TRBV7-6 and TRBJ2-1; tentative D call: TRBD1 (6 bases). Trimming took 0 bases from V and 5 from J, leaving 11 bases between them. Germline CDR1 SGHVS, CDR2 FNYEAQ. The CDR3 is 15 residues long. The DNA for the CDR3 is TGTGCCAGCAGCTTAGCTTGGGACATCCACAATGAGCAGTTCTTC. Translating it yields CASSLAWDIHNEQFF.

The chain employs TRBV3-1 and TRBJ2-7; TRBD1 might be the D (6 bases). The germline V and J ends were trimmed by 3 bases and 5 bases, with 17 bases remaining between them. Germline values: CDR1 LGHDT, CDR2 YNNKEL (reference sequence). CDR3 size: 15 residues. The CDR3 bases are TGTGCCAGCAGCCAGGCGTGGGACACACCCAACGAGCAGTACTTC. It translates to CASSQAWDTPNEQYF.

The CDR3 loop reads CASSTRDTQYF. The CDR3 nucleotides are TGTGCCAGCAGTACACGGGATACGCAGTATTTT. The chain is built from TRBV6-5 and TRBJ2-3; the D is unclear. From germline, CDR1 is MNHEY and CDR2 SVGAGI. V lost 5 bases and J 6 bases, leaving 6 bases between the germline ends. The CDR3 runs to 11 residues.

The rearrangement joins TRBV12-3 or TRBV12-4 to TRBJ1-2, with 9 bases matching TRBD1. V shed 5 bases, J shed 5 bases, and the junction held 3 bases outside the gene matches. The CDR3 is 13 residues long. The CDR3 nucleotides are TGTGCCAGCAGTACCGGGACAGGGTATGGCTACACCTTC. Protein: CASSTGTGYGYTF.

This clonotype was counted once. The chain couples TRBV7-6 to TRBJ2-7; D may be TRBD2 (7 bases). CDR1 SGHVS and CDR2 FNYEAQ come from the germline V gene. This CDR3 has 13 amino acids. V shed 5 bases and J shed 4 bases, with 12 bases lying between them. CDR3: CASSVGGAYEQYF. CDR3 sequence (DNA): TGTGCCAGCAGCGTAGGGGGGGCTTACGAGCAGTACTTC.

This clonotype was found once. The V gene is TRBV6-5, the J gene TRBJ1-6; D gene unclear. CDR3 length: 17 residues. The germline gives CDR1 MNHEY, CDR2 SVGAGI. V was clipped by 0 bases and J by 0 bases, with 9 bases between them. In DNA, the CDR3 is TGTGCCAGCAGTTACTCGTCAGAGAGCTCCTATAATTCACCCCTCCACTTT. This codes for CASSYSSESSYNSPLHF.